This entry is about one TCR beta chain. The table lists this clonotype with a few counts. It lacks a known antigen. Base qualities were left out, and no much larger clone turns up one base away. Sequencing instrument: Illumina Genome Analyzer IIx. TCRdb ran its own pipeline on the public reads, namely fastp trimming at Q25 and MiXCR clone calling, and kept in-frame beta chains. CDR3 protein sequences are deduplicated, and each keeps its most common genes and DNA. The sample data list 45,000 to 55,000 distinct CDR3 sequences, and under 8.5% of these were observed just once. The leading ten clones occupy 15% to 20% of the sample. The source of the sample is a study of patients with pleural tuberculosis (TCRdb year 2014). The germline V gene yields SNHLY for CDR1 and FYNNEI for CDR2. The CDR3 sequence holds 12 residues, the cysteine and phenylalanine included. Only CDR3 DNA remains: 36 bases, in frame from the first base. Trimming at the junction amounts to 7 bases on V and 5 bases on J, and the germline ends lie 10 bases apart.

The chain couples TRBV2 to TRBJ2-3; the D gene remains uncertain. The receptor was derived from a human donor with pleural tuberculosis. The nucleotides read TGTGCCAGCACCGGAACCAGAGATACGCAGTATTTT. Its coded protein is CASTGTRDTQYF.